The following is a TCR beta chain sequence with its context. As yet, its antigen is unknown. This entry is derived from a study of siplizumab effects on memory and regulatory T cells. Study-wide results and limits: Roughly 80-95% of proliferating clones (CD4+ or CD8+) could not be assigned a naive or memory phenotype. For siplizumab cultures, the suppressive function of their proliferating Tregs was not confirmed. Naive T cells seemed more diverse than memory cells; they also seemed major alloresponse contributors.

The repertoire was sequenced with immunoSEQ multiplex PCR; TCRdb's copy has only in-frame clones and lacks some. The table includes over 50,000 clones, roughly 83% detected once. J was trimmed by 0 bases and V by 1 base; bases with no gene match: 3. Germline V CDR1 and CDR2: MDHEN, SYDVKM. This CDR3 comprises 16 residues. Sequencing was performed on unstimulated naive, memory, effector memory and TEMRA subsets derived from a few donor pairs. The sample comprised memory CD4+ T cells sorted from blood. The chain employs TRBV28 and TRBJ1-3, with 7 nucleotides matching TRBD1. The sequence was collected from a human donor in good health. CDR3 bases: TGTGCCAGCAGTTTATTCAGACAGGGCTCTGGAAACACCATATATTTT. It specifies CASSLFRQGSGNTIYF.